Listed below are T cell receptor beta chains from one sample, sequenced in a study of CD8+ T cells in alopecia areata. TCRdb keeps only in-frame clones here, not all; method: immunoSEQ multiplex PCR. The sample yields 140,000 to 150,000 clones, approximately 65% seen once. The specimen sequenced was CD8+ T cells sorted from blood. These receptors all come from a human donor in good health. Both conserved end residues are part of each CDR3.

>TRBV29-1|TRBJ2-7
CSVAGLAGAATYEQYF
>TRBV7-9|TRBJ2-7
CASSQGQGGHEQYF
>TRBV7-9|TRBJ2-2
CASYGAGTGELFF
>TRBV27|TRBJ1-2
CASSLRVGQGAYGYTF
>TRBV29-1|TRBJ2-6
CSVSPDPPSGANVLTF
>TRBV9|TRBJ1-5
CASSVGSNQPQHF
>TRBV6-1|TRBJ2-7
CASSLDISRTYEQYF
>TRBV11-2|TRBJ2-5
CASSLDLGGRETQYF
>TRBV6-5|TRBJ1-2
CAAGAGNGYTF
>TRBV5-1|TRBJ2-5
CASSLRETQYF
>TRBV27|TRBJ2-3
CASSLGSLDTQYF